The 22 T cell receptor beta chains listed next were all sequenced from one sample in a study of T cell changes during pregnancy in multiple sclerosis. The protocol was immunoSEQ multiplex PCR, while the TCRdb copy is restricted to in-frame clones and leaves out a portion. The sample gives tens of thousands of clones, 91% of which show up once; approximately 1.6% is in the top ten. Sequenced material: peripheral blood, taken after pregnancy. Receptor source: a female donor in good health, enrolled as a control in a pregnancy study.

The chain couples TRBV7-2 to TRBJ2-3; TRBD2 agrees at 9 bases. CDR1 is SGHTA and CDR2 is FQGNSA in the germline V gene. V shed 4 bases, J shed 6 bases, and the junction held 14 bases outside the gene matches. This CDR3 is 17 amino acids long. The DNA for the CDR3 is TGTGCCAGCAGCTCACCTACGTGGCGGGGGGGCGTTGATACGCAGTATTTT. It translates to CASSSPTWRGGVDTQYF.

V and J are TRBV28 and TRBJ2-1; TRBD2 matches at 9 bases. The length of the CDR3 is 16 residues. Germline CDR1 MDHEN, CDR2 SYDVKM. The V and J ends lost 0 bases and 8 bases, in that order; junction bases with no gene match: 8. For the CDR3, the DNA is TGTGCCAGCAGTTTATGGGGCGGGGGGGCCAAGCATGAGCAGTTCTTC. Residues: CASSLWGGGAKHEQFF.

This chain links TRBV4-3 with TRBJ2-5, with 9 nucleotides matching TRBD2. This CDR3 contains 16 residues. The germline V gene has CDR1 LGHNA and CDR2 YSLEER. V lost 2 bases, J lost 5 bases, and 9 bases stayed unmatched. In nucleotides, the CDR3 is TGCGCCAGCAGCCAATCTGGGGGACTAGCCGGGGAGACCCAGTACTTC. This gives the protein CASSQSGGLAGETQYF.

J is TRBJ1-5 and V is TRBV19, with TRBD1 matching 7 bases. The CDR3 contains 15 residues. Germline V gene sequence: CDR1 LNHDA, CDR2 SQIVND (reference sequence). V shed 5 bases and J 3 bases; nucleotides not matched to a gene: 7. The DNA for the CDR3 is TGTGCCAGTAGTGAAGGGACAGCAACCAATCAGCCCCAGCATTTT. As protein: CASSEGTATNQPQHF. Combining the CDR3 with reference TRBV19 and TRBJ1-5 gives the whole variable domain DGGITQSPKYLFRKEGQNVTLSCEQNLNHDAMYWYRQDPGQGLRLIYYSQIVNDFQKGDIAEGYSVSREKKESFPLTVTSAQKNPTAFYLCASSEGTATNQPQHFGDGTRLSIL.

The chain has TRBV4-1 and TRBJ1-4, with D possibly matching TRBD1 (5 bases). V lost 1 base and J lost 6, with 12 bases in between. Per germline, CDR1 MGHRA and CDR2 YSYEKL. This CDR3 is 15 amino acids long. CDR3 loop: CASSQGPGGDEKLFF. Written as DNA, the CDR3 is TGCGCCAGCAGCCAAGGGCCCGGGGGGGATGAAAAACTGTTTTTT.

V and J are TRBV15 and TRBJ2-7; 13 bases line up with TRBD2. Trimming cost V 2 bases and J 6 bases; bases outside gene matches: 13. The germline CDR1 and CDR2 sequences are LNHNV and YYDKDF (reference sequence). This CDR3 region has 18 residues. For the CDR3, the DNA is TGTGCCACCAGCAGAACCCCCACAGGGACTAGCGGGGATAGCGAGCAGTACTTC. Protein: CATSRTPTGTSGDSEQYF.

The V and J genes are TRBV7-3 and TRBJ2-1; D may be TRBD2 (5 bases). Trimming took 4 bases from V and 0 from J, leaving 13 bases between them. The germline V gene has CDR1 SGHTA and CDR2 FQGTGA. The CDR3 spans 16 residues. The CDR3 is CASSSRGTSSYNEQFF. The CDR3 DNA is TGTGCCAGCAGCTCTCGGGGAACAAGCTCCTACAATGAGCAGTTCTTC.

CDR3 nucleotides: TGCGCCAGCAGCCACATACTAGCGGGGGGGACGAGTACAGATACGCAGTATTTT. As protein: CASSHILAGGTSTDTQYF. This chain links TRBV5-1 with TRBJ2-3, with 13 bases fitting TRBD2. Germline V CDR1 and CDR2: SGHRS, YFSETQ. The CDR3 loop spans 18 amino acids. With V trimmed by 4 bases and J by 3 bases, 11 bases remained unmatched.

The chain combines TRBV7-3 with TRBJ1-1; D unclear. Germline V gives CDR1 SGHTA, CDR2 FQGTGA. This CDR3 spans 13 amino acids. V shed 2 bases and J shed 0 bases, with 4 bases lying between them. CDR3 in DNA: TGTGCCAGCAGCTTATCAGTGAACACTGAAGCTTTCTTT. It encodes CASSLSVNTEAFF.

This clone was seen a few times. V usage is TRBV2 and J usage is TRBJ1-6; D remains unclear. V lost 2 bases to trimming and J lost 7 bases, with 12 bases between them. The length of the CDR3 is 15 residues. The germline V gene encodes CDR1 SNHLY and CDR2 FYNNEI. CDR3 DNA: TGTGCCAGCAGTGAACGCGGGGATGGGAATTCACCCCTCCACTTT. This encodes CASSERGDGNSPLHF.

DNA for the CDR3: TGTGCCAGCAGCCAAGATCCCCTCTCAGATACGCAGTATTTT. It encodes CASSQDPLSDTQYF. The chain has TRBV4-2 and TRBJ2-3; D unresolved. There are 14 residues in the CDR3. V was shortened by 0 bases and J by 4 bases, with 8 bases between the two germline ends. The germline gives CDR1 LGHNA, CDR2 YNFKEQ.

This clone was seen only once. The rearrangement uses TRBV5-1 and TRBJ2-3; D not certain. Deletions cut 2 bases from V and 2 bases from J, with 6 bases between. Germline V CDR1 and CDR2: SGHRS, YFSETQ. CDR3 length: 13 residues. The CDR3 coding sequence is TGCGCCAGCAGCTTTTCCATCACAGATACGCAGTATTTT. This translates into CASSFSITDTQYF.

The rearrangement joins TRBV5-1 to TRBJ2-5; 10 bases match TRBD2. From germline, CDR1 is SGHRS and CDR2 YFSETQ. The trim removed 0 bases at V and 5 bases at J, leaving 4 bases unmatched. This CDR3 spans 15 amino acids. CDR3 sequence: CASSLEASGGETQYF. The CDR3 DNA reads TGCGCCAGCAGCTTGGAGGCTAGCGGGGGTGAGACCCAGTACTTC. Variable domain in full (rest from reference TRBV5-1 and TRBJ2-5): KAGVTQTPRYLIKTRGQQVTLSCSPISGHRSVSWYQQTPGQGLQFLFEYFSETQRNKGNFPGRFSGRQFSNSRSEMNVSTLELGDSALYLCASSLEASGGETQYFGPGTRLLVL.

The chain carries TRBV4-3 and TRBJ2-7; TRBD2 might be the D (6 bases). The V gene's germline CDR1 is LGHNA and CDR2 YSLEER. The CDR3 has 15 amino acids. V was pared by 1 base and J by 0 bases, with 10 bases between. The CDR3 nucleotides are TGCGCCAGCAGCCAAGGAGACGGGGGCTCCTACGAGCAGTACTTC. Its translation is CASSQGDGGSYEQYF.

The chain combines TRBV5-1 with TRBJ2-2, with TRBD2 identical over 16 bases. Per the germline V gene, CDR1 is SGHRS and CDR2 is YFSETQ. The CDR3 contains 16 residues. Trimming at V came to 4 bases and at J to 6 bases, leaving 3 bases not matched to a gene. The DNA of the CDR3 is TGCGCCAGCAGCGAAGGGACTAGCGGGAGGGCCGGGGAGCTGTTTTTT. Translated: CASSEGTSGRAGELFF.

The chain links TRBV2 to TRBJ2-5; 8 bases are a match to TRBD2. V lost 7 bases and J lost 1; bases outside the gene matches: 8. Germline CDR1 SNHLY, CDR2 FYNNEI. This CDR3 contains 15 residues. The CDR3 reads CASIVSLAAQETQYF. The CDR3 region has the DNA TGTGCCAGCATCGTCTCACTAGCGGCCCAAGAGACCCAGTACTTC.

J is TRBJ1-6 and V is TRBV4-1, with D maybe TRBD1 (5 bases). Germline lookup yields CDR1 MGHRA and CDR2 YSYEKL. CDR3 length: 15 residues. The V end was cut by 5 bases, the J end by 3 bases, with 11 bases between. CDR3: CASSEAGFYNSPLHF. In DNA form, the CDR3 reads TGCGCCAGCAGCGAAGCAGGGTTCTATAATTCACCCCTCCACTTT.

The rearrangement uses TRBV27 and TRBJ1-2; a weak D match, TRBD1 (6 bases). The ends were cut back, 6 bases at V and 4 bases at J, with 15 bases in the middle. Germline V gene sequence: CDR1 MNHEY, CDR2 SMNVEV (reference sequence). The CDR3 runs to 14 residues. In DNA, the CDR3 is TGTGCCAGCAGCCGCACAGGGAACCTCTATGGCTACACCTTC. As protein: CASSRTGNLYGYTF.

V gene TRBV6-5 combines with J gene TRBJ1-6; D is undetermined. CDR1 is MNHEY and CDR2 is SVGAGI in the germline V gene. The CDR3 runs 12 residues. The V and J ends lost 6 bases and 7 bases respectively, with 7 bases between them. CDR3 in DNA: TGTGCCAGCAGAAACGGGAATTCACCCCTCCACTTT. It is translated as CASRNGNSPLHF.

V usage is TRBV4-3 and J usage is TRBJ1-6, with 7 positions matching TRBD1. J gave up 9 bases and V 3 bases, and 11 bases lay outside the gene matches. Germline V gives CDR1 LGHNA, CDR2 YSLEER. The CDR3 has 16 residues. CDR3 DNA: TGCGCCAGCAGCCACAACAGGGGAATGTCGGGTTCACCCCTCCACTTT. Protein: CASSHNRGMSGSPLHF.

This chain uses TRBV28 with TRBJ1-4; no definite D call. V was shortened by 6 bases and J by 4 bases, with 15 bases between the two germline ends. The germline V gene has CDR1 MDHEN and CDR2 SYDVKM. The CDR3 contains 15 residues. CDR3 sequence reads: CASSWGGQNNEKLFF. DNA for the CDR3: TGTGCCAGCAGCTGGGGAGGGCAGAATAATGAAAAACTGTTTTTT.

This clone has more than one count but fewer than ten. The rearrangement uses TRBV4-2 and TRBJ1-2; D is ambiguous. Looked up from germline, CDR1 is LGHNA and CDR2 is YNFKEQ. V was pared by 4 bases and J by 2 bases, with 11 bases between. The CDR3 runs 14 residues. DNA for the CDR3: TGTGCCAGCAGCCGAGAGGGCCGAAACTATGGCTACACCTTC. Translated: CASSREGRNYGYTF.